The entry below describes one T cell receptor (beta chain). This sample was taken from a study of T cells after yellow fever vaccination. V was clipped by 1 base and J by 2 bases; unmatched bases: 4. This CDR3 is 15 amino acids long. Looked up from germline, CDR1 is MGHRA and CDR2 is YSYEKL. TCRdb fed the 5' RACE reads into MiXCR, producing one record per CDR3 protein. The sample shows about 340,000 distinct CDR3 sequences, under 5% of them seen only once. This sequence originates from a man aged 18 to 30 who received the YFV17D yellow fever vaccine. The source material was PBMCs, sampled 5 days after the yellow fever booster vaccination. This chain connects TRBV4-1 to TRBJ2-7, with 8 bases identical to TRBD2. The CDR3: CASSQVSGSTYEQYF. The DNA for the CDR3 is TGCGCCAGCAGCCAAGTGAGCGGGAGCACCTACGAGCAGTACTTC.